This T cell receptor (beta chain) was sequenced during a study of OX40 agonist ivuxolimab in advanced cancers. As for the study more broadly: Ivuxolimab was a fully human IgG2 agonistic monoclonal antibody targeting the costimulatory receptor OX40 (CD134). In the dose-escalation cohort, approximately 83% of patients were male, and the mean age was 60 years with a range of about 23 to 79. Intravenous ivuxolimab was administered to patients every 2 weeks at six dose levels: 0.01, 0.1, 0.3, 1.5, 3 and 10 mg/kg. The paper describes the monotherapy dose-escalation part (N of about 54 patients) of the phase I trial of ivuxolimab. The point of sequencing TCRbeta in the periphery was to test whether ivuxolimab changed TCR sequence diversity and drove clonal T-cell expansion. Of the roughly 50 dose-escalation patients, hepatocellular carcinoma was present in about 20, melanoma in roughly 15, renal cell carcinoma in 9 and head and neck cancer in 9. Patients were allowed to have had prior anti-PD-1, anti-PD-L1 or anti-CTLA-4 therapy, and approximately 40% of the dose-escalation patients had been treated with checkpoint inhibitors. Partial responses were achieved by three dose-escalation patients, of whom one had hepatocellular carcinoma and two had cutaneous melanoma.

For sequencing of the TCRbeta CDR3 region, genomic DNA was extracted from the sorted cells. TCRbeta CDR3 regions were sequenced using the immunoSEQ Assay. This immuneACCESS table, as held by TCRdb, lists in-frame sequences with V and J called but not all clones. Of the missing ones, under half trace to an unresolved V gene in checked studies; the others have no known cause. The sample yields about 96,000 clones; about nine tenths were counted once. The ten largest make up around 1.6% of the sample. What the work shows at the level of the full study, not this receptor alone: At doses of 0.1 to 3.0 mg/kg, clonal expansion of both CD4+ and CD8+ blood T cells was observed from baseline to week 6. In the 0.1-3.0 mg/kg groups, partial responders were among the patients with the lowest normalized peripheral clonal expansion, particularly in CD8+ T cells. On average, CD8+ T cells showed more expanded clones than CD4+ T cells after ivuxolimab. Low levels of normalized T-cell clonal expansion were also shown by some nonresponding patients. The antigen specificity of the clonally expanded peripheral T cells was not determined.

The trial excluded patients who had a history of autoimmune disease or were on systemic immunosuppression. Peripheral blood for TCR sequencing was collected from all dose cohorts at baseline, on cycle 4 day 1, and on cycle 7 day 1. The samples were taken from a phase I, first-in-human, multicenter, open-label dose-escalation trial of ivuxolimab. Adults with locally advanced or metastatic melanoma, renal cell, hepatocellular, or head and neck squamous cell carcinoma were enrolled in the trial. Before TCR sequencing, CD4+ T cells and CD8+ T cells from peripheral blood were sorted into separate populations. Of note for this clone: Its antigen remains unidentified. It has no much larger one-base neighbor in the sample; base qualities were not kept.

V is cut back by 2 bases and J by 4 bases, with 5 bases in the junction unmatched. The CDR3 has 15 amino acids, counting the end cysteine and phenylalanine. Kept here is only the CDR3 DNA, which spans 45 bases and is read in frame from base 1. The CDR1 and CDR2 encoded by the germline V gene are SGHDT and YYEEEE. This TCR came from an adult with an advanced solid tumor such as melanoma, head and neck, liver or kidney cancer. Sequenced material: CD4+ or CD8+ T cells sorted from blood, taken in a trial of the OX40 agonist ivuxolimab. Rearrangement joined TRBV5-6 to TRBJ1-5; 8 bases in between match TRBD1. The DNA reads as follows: TGTGCCAGCAGCTTTACCGGGACAGGAAATCAGCCCCAGCATTTT. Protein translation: CASSFTGTGNQPQHF.